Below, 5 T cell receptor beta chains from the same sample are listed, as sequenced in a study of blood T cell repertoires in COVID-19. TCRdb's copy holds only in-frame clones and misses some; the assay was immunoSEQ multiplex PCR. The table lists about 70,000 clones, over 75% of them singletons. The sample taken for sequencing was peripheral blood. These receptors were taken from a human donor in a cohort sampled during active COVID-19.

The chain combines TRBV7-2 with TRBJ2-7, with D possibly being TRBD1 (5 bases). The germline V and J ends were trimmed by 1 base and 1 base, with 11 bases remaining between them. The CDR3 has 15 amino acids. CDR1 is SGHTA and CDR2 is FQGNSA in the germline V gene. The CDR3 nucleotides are TGTGCCAGCAGCTTAGAGGCGGACACTTCCTACGAGCAGTACTTC. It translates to CASSLEADTSYEQYF.

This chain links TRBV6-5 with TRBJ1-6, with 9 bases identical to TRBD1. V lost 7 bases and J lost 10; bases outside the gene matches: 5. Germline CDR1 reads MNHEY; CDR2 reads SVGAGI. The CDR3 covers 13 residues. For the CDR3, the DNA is TGTGCCAGCACCCAACAGGGGGCCTCACCCCTCCACTTT. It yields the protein CASTQQGASPLHF.

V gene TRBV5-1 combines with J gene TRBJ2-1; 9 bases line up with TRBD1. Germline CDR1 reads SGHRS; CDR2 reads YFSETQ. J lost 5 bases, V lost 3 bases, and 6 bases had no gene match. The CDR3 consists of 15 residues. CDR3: CASSSRDRANNEQFF. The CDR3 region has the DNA TGCGCCAGCAGCTCCCGGGACAGGGCCAACAATGAGCAGTTCTTC. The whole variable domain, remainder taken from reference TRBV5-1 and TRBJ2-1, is KAGVTQTPRYLIKTRGQQVTLSCSPISGHRSVSWYQQTPGQGLQFLFEYFSETQRNKGNFPGRFSGRQFSNSRSEMNVSTLELGDSALYLCASSSRDRANNEQFFGPGTRLTVL.

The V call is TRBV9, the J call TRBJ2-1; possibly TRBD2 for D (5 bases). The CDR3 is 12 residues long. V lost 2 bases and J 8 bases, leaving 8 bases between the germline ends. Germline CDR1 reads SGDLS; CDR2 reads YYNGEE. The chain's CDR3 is CASSVAGYEQFF. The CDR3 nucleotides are TGTGCCAGCAGCGTCGCGGGTTATGAGCAGTTCTTC.

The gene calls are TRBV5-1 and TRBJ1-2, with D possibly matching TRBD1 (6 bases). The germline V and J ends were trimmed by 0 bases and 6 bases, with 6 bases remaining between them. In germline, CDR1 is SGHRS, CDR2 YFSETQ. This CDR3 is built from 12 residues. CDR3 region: CASSLGQDGYTF. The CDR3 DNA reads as TGCGCCAGCAGCTTGGGACAGGATGGCTACACCTTC.